This T cell receptor (beta chain) was found in a study of T cells in Graves' hyperthyroidism and ophthalmopathy. Ophthalmopathy cases scored 3 or more on the Clinical Activity Score and 4 or more on NOSPECS grade, with duration below 3 months. RNA transcripts provided the source from which TCR beta CDR3 regions were amplified. When the TCR CDR3 underwent first-round RT-PCR, the HTBI primer set was used. Using its own MiXCR run on the multiplex PCR reads, TCRdb lists one record per CDR3 protein. Found here are around 600,000 distinct CDR3 sequences, roughly 14% of them singletons; the top ten hold under 15%. Trimming at V came to 4 bases and at J to 8 bases, leaving 15 bases not matched to a gene. CDR1 is DFQATT and CDR2 is SNEGSKA in the germline V gene (reference sequence). There are 16 residues in the CDR3.

The origin of this receptor is a woman between 45 and 60 years old with Graves' ophthalmopathy. Sequencing used blood. The chain couples TRBV20-1 to TRBJ2-3; TRBD1 agrees at 10 bases. The CDR3 DNA reads as TGCAGTGCTATTACCGGGACAGGGGCGGTAAGGGCTACGCAGTATTTT. The encoded protein is CSAITGTGAVRATQYF.